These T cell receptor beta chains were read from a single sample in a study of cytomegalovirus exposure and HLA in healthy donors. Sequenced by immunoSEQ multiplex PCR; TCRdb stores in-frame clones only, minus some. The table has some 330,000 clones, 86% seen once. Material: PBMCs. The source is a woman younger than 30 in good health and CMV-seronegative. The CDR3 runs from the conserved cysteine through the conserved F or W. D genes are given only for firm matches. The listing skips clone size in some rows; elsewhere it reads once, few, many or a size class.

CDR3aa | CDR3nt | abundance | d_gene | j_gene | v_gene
CASSLDAGEQYF | TGTGCCAGCAGCTTAGACGCGGGAGAGCAGTACTTC | . | . | TRBJ2-7 | TRBV7-2
CASSQAQGQGETQYF | TGCGCCAGCAGCCAAGCCCAAGGGCAGGGAGAGACCCAGTACTTC | . | . | TRBJ2-5 | TRBV4-3
CASTTSGRYEQYF | TGTGCCAGCACCACTAGCGGGAGATACGAGCAGTACTTC | . | TRBD2 | TRBJ2-7 | TRBV6-5
CASSLVPRASGSGTGELFF | TGTGCCAGCAGCTTAGTTCCCCGGGCTAGCGGGAGTGGGACCGGGGAGCTGTTTTTT | . | TRBD2 | TRBJ2-2 | TRBV7-8
CASTLFWGAPYEQYF | TGTGCCAGCACCCTATTTTGGGGAGCCCCCTACGAGCAGTACTTC | . | . | TRBJ2-7 | TRBV28
CASSLVATGANVLTF | TGTGCCAGCAGCTTAGTAGCAACTGGGGCCAACGTCCTGACTTTC | . | . | TRBJ2-6 | TRBV7-2
CASSVYQGLLSNVLTF | TGTGCCAGCAGCGTATATCAGGGCCTCTTGTCCAACGTCCTGACTTTC | . | . | TRBJ2-6 | TRBV9
CASSHYRVGAYNEQFF | TGCGCCAGCAGCCATTACAGGGTAGGGGCCTACAATGAGCAGTTCTTC | . | . | TRBJ2-1 | TRBV5-1
CASSIGREGLGDTQYF | TGTGCCAGTAGTATCGGGCGGGAGGGCCTAGGAGATACGCAGTATTTT | . | TRBD2 | TRBJ2-3 | TRBV19
CASSEGVWSGPSNQPQHF | TGTGCCAGCAGTGAAGGTGTGTGGTCAGGGCCTAGCAATCAGCCCCAGCATTTT | once | . | TRBJ1-5 | TRBV6-1
CSVEDFVGGGFGYTF | TGCAGCGTTGAAGATTTTGTTGGTGGGGGGTTTGGCTACACCTTC | . | . | TRBJ1-2 | TRBV29-1
CASSSRKGPGQPQHF | TGTGCCAGCAGTTCACGAAAGGGTCCAGGGCAGCCCCAGCATTTT | . | . | TRBJ1-5 | TRBV28
CASSLTGRFNYEQYF | TGTGCCAGCAGTCTTACAGGGAGATTCAACTACGAGCAGTACTTC | . | . | TRBJ2-7 | TRBV6-1
CASSWDRAKNIQYF | TGTGCCAGCAGCTGGGACAGGGCCAAAAACATTCAGTACTTC | few | TRBD1 | TRBJ2-4 | TRBV7-9
CASSPQGRNTGELFF | TGTGCCAGCAGCCCTCAGGGGCGTAACACCGGGGAGCTGTTTTTT | . | . | TRBJ2-2 | TRBV7-3
CASSLMGQGPSEAFF | TGTGCCAGCAGCTTAATGGGGCAGGGGCCGTCTGAAGCTTTCTTT | once | . | TRBJ1-1 | TRBV7-3
CASSTRTDNNEQFF | TGTGCCAGCAGCACCCGGACTGACAACAATGAGCAGTTCTTC | . | . | TRBJ2-1 | TRBV4-2
CASSPDLAGTSGSQLPHEQYF | TGTGCCAGCAGCCCGGACCTTGCCGGGACTAGCGGGAGTCAGCTCCCCCACGAGCAGTACTTC | . | TRBD2 | TRBJ2-7 | TRBV4-2
CSGVPDSETQYF | TGCAGCGGCGTTCCGGACAGCGAGACCCAGTACTTC | . | . | TRBJ2-5 | TRBV29-1
CASSSSGTSYEQYF | TGTGCCAGCAGTTCCTCGGGAACATCCTACGAGCAGTACTTC | . | . | TRBJ2-7 | TRBV27
CASSSNGGGVLLEQYF | TGTGCCAGCAGCTCGAATGGGGGCGGAGTCCTTTTGGAGCAGTACTTC | once | . | TRBJ2-7 | TRBV7-2
CASSPRGGTDSNQPQHF | TGTGCCAGCTCACCGAGGGGTGGGACAGATAGCAATCAGCCCCAGCATTTT | few | TRBD1 | TRBJ1-5 | TRBV18
CASSETGGSPDQPQHF | TGTGCCAGCAGTGAGACAGGGGGCTCTCCGGATCAGCCCCAGCATTTT | . | TRBD1 | TRBJ1-5 | TRBV28
CATQQTGNTEAFF | TGTGCCACACAACAGACAGGAAACACTGAAGCTTTCTTT | . | . | TRBJ1-1 | TRBV6-5
CASSQEVGRGSNIQYF | TGTGCCAGCAGCCAAGAGGTGGGGAGAGGTTCGAACATTCAGTACTTC | . | . | TRBJ2-4 | TRBV4-2
CASTYGQGEQETQYF | TGTGCCAGCACCTATGGTCAGGGGGAACAAGAGACCCAGTACTTC | . | TRBD1 | TRBJ2-5 | TRBV6-5
CASSEREGGYNEQFF | TGTGCCAGCAGTGAAAGGGAAGGGGGCTACAATGAGCAGTTCTTC | . | . | TRBJ2-1 | TRBV6-1
CASSVGGGTYGYTF | TGTGCCAGCAGCGTAGGAGGAGGGACCTATGGCTACACCTTC | . | . | TRBJ1-2 | TRBV9
CASSLGGSGRAYNEQFF | TGTGCCAGCAGCTTAGGGGGTAGTGGGAGGGCCTACAATGAGCAGTTCTTC | . | TRBD2 | TRBJ2-1 | TRBV11-3
CASSLGLAGNTGELFF | TGCGCCAGCAGCTTGGGTCTAGCGGGGAACACCGGGGAGCTGTTTTTT | . | TRBD2 | TRBJ2-2 | TRBV5-1
CSARTGVHTGELFF | TGCAGCGCCAGGACAGGGGTGCACACCGGGGAGCTGTTTTTT | . | TRBD1 | TRBJ2-2 | TRBV29-1
CATNHRGRVGTEAFF | TGTGCCACCAATCACAGGGGAAGGGTGGGGACTGAAGCTTTCTTT | . | TRBD1 | TRBJ1-1 | TRBV15
CATASTPDDYTIYF | TGTGCCACCGCCTCGACTCCTGACGACTACACCATATATTTT | . | . | TRBJ1-3 | TRBV6-5
CASKRRELYNEQFF | TGTGCCAGCAAACGGAGGGAACTATACAATGAGCAGTTCTTC | . | . | TRBJ2-1 | TRBV27
CASSLIPGQGYGSNTGELFF | TGTGCCAGCAGCTTAATCCCGGGACAGGGCTATGGGTCGAACACCGGGGAGCTGTTTTTT | few | TRBD1 | TRBJ2-2 | TRBV7-3
CASSTGTGDPTIQYF | TGTGCCAGCTCAACCGGGACAGGGGATCCGACTATTCAGTACTTC | once | TRBD1 | TRBJ2-4 | TRBV7-2
CSVETSGREGVFGEQFF | TGCAGCGTTGAAACTAGCGGGAGGGAGGGGGTGTTTGGTGAGCAGTTCTTC | . | TRBD2 | TRBJ2-1 | TRBV29-1
CASSYSGRDYNEQFF | TGTGCCAGCAGTTACTCGGGCAGGGACTACAATGAGCAGTTCTTC | . | . | TRBJ2-1 | TRBV6-6
CSVGTGGHGYTF | TGCAGCGTTGGTACAGGGGGCCATGGCTACACCTTC | few | TRBD1 | TRBJ1-2 | TRBV29-1
CASSFRGLAGELFF | TGTGCCAGCAGCTTCCGGGGACTAGCCGGGGAGCTGTTTTTT | . | TRBD2 | TRBJ2-2 | TRBV7-8
CASSEFTSDRSYEQYF | TGTGCCAGCAGCGAATTTACTAGCGACCGATCCTACGAGCAGTACTTC | . | TRBD2 | TRBJ2-7 | TRBV11-2
CASSLSVAGVGEQFF | TGTGCCAGCAGCCTGTCGGTAGCGGGAGTCGGGGAGCAGTTCTTC | once | TRBD2 | TRBJ2-1 | TRBV4-2